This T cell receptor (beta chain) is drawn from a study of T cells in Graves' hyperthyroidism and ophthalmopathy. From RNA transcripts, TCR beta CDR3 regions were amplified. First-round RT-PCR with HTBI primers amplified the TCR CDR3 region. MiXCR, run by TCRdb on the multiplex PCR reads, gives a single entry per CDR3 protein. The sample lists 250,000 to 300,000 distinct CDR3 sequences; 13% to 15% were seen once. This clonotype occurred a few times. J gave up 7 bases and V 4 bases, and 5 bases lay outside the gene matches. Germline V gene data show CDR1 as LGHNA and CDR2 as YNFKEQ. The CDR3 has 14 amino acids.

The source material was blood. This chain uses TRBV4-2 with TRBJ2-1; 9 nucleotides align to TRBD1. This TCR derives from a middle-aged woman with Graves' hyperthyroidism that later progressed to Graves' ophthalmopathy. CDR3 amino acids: CASSRDRVSNEQFF. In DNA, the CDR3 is TGTGCCAGCAGCCGGGACAGGGTTTCAAATGAGCAGTTCTTC.